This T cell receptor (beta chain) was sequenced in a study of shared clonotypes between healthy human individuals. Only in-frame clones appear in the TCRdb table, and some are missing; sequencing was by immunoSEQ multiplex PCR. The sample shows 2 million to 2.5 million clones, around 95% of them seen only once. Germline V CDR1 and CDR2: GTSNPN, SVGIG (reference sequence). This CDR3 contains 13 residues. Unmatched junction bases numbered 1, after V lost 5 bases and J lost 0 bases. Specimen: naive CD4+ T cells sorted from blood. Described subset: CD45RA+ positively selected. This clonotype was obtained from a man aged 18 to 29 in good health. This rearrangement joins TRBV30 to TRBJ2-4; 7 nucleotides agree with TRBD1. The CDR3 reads CAWRQGAKNIQYF. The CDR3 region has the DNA TGTGCCTGGCGACAGGGAGCCAAAAACATTCAGTACTTC.